These 21 T cell receptor beta chains were sequenced from one sample in a study of T cell changes during pregnancy in multiple sclerosis. Clones were read by immunoSEQ multiplex PCR, and TCRdb kept only the in-frame ones, dropping some. The sample has about 75,000 clones, around 94% seen once; the top ten hold about 0.14%. The starting material was CD4+ T cells from peripheral blood mononuclear cells, obtained after pregnancy. The receptors originated from a female donor with multiple sclerosis, enrolled in a pregnancy study.

V usage is TRBV19 and J usage is TRBJ2-6; 7 nucleotides line up with TRBD1. Germline V CDR1 and CDR2: LNHDA, SQIVND (reference sequence). The J segment lost 1 base and the V segment lost 7 bases, leaving 16 bases of the junction unmatched. This CDR3 is built from 19 residues. The CDR3 here is CASTAIRDSAPSGANVLTF. The CDR3 DNA reads TGTGCCAGTACCGCAATCCGGGACAGCGCTCCATCTGGGGCCAACGTCCTGACTTTC.

This rearrangement joins TRBV6-1 to TRBJ2-1, with 9 bases matching TRBD1. Germline lookup yields CDR1 MNHNS and CDR2 SASEGT. After removal of 8 bases from V and 2 bases from J, the junction contained 1 base not matched to a gene. The length of the CDR3 is 13 residues. CDR3 DNA sequence: TGTGCCAGCGACAGGGGGACCTACAATGAGCAGTTCTTC. Amino acid sequence: CASDRGTYNEQFF.

The chain is built from TRBV4-1 and TRBJ2-2; the D is unclear. Trimming pared 0 bases from V and 6 bases from J, leaving 5 bases between. The CDR3 spans 13 residues. In germline, CDR1 is MGHRA, CDR2 YSYEKL. The CDR3 DNA sequence: TGCGCCAGCAGCCAAGATCCCGCCGGGGAGCTGTTTTTT. Its translation: CASSQDPAGELFF.

The table lists this clone with a count of one. The chain combines TRBV5-1 with TRBJ2-7; D may be TRBD1 (6 bases). V gave up 0 bases and J gave up 1 base, with 8 bases separating them. This CDR3 contains 14 residues. Germline-derived CDR1 and CDR2 are SGHRS and YFSETQ. The CDR3 reads CASSLARGSYEQYF. The CDR3 DNA reads as TGCGCCAGCAGCTTGGCTAGGGGGTCCTACGAGCAGTACTTC.

CDR3 DNA: TGTGCCAGCAGCCCCGGGACAGCTAAGATCTACGAGCAGTACTTC. It yields the protein CASSPGTAKIYEQYF. The V gene is TRBV9, the J gene TRBJ2-7; 7 bases agree with TRBD1. Germline values: CDR1 SGDLS, CDR2 YYNGEE. The CDR3 runs 15 residues. Trimming at V came to 4 bases and at J to 3 bases, leaving 10 bases not matched to a gene.

The chain recombines TRBV9 with TRBJ2-7; 10 positions agree with TRBD2. The CDR3 runs to 17 residues. Unmatched junction bases numbered 12, after V lost 0 bases and J lost 6 bases. Germline CDR1 and CDR2: SGDLS and YYNGEE. CDR3 in DNA: TGTGCCAGCAGCGTAGGGAGTGGGCTAGCGGGAGTCTTCGAGCAGTACTTC. Translation: CASSVGSGLAGVFEQYF.

The chain has TRBV4-2 and TRBJ2-2; 13 bases align to TRBD2. This CDR3 comprises 18 residues. V lost 2 bases and J lost 7; bases outside the gene matches: 10. CDR1 is LGHNA, CDR2 YNFKEQ, per germline. CDR3 coding DNA: TGTGCCAGCAGCCAACTCAAGGGACTAGCGGGAAGTGGCGGGGAGCTGTTTTTT. Protein product: CASSQLKGLAGSGGELFF.

The chain links TRBV28 to TRBJ2-7, with TRBD2 matching over 13 bases. CDR3 length equals 14 residues. V shed 8 bases and J 3 bases; nucleotides not matched to a gene: 4. Per the germline V gene, CDR1 is MDHEN and CDR2 is SYDVKM. CDR3 bases: TGTGCCAGCGGGGGACTAGCGGGATTCTACGAGCAGTACTTC. Protein sequence: CASGGLAGFYEQYF. Full variable domain (remainder filled in from reference TRBV28 and TRBJ2-7): DVKVTQSSRYLVKRTGEKVFLECVQDMDHENMFWYRQDPGLGLRLIYFSYDVKMKEKGDIPEGYSVSREKKERFSLILESASTNQTSMYLCASGGLAGFYEQYFGPGTRLTVT.

The CDR3 region is CASSRPQGFRSKNIQYF. CDR3 sequence (DNA): TGTGCCAGCAGCAGACCCCAGGGCTTTCGGTCCAAAAACATTCAGTACTTC. This chain connects TRBV7-8 to TRBJ2-4; D perhaps matches TRBD1 (5 bases). The CDR3 contains 17 residues. The germline V gene encodes CDR1 SGHVS and CDR2 FQNEAQ. The V gene lost 5 bases and the J gene lost 2 bases, with 19 bases spanning the gap.

This clone was detected only once. The chain couples TRBV27 to TRBJ2-7, with 8 bases identical to TRBD1. V trimming: 4 bases; J trimming: 1 base; junction bases outside the gene matches: 6. Germline loops: CDR1 MNHEY, CDR2 SMNVEV (reference sequence). The CDR3 covers 15 residues. For the CDR3, the DNA is TGTGCCAGCAGTTCAGACAGGGGAGTGTCCTACGAGCAGTACTTC. It yields the protein CASSSDRGVSYEQYF.

The chain joins TRBV28 to TRBJ2-1, with 11 bases lining up with TRBD1. The CDR3 length is 15 residues. V shed 4 bases, J shed 9 bases, and the junction held 8 bases outside the gene matches. Germline CDR1 is MDHEN and CDR2 is SYDVKM. The CDR3 DNA reads as TGTGCCAGCAGTTCTCCGGACAGGGGGCCCGGTGAGCAGTTCTTC. Protein product: CASSSPDRGPGEQFF.

The V gene is TRBV7-9, the J gene TRBJ1-3; no clear D gene. Trimming took 3 bases from V and 0 from J, leaving 12 bases between them. CDR1 is SEHNR, CDR2 FQNEAQ, per germline (reference sequence). This CDR3 region has 16 residues. CDR3 in DNA: TGTGCCAGCAGCTTTGGCTCTCTCAACTCTGGAAACACCATATATTTT. It codes for CASSFGSLNSGNTIYF.

The chain couples TRBV6-1 to TRBJ2-7; TRBD1 matches 9 bases. This CDR3 has 15 amino acids. The J segment lost 3 bases and the V segment lost 4 bases, leaving 7 bases of the junction unmatched. Germline assignment: CDR1 MNHNS and CDR2 SASEGT. CDR3 in DNA: TGTGCCAGCAGTGTTAACCCGGGACAGGGCTACGAGCAGTACTTC. Its protein is CASSVNPGQGYEQYF.

The chain links TRBV18 to TRBJ2-3; the D gene is possibly TRBD1 (6 bases). CDR3 length: 19 amino acids. Trimming removed 0 bases from V and 2 bases from J, with 21 bases in between. CDR1 and CDR2 from the germline V gene are KGHSH and LQKENI. The CDR3 here is CASSPPHSGDRRFTDTQYF. As DNA, the CDR3 is TGTGCCAGCTCACCACCACACTCAGGGGACCGAAGATTCACAGATACGCAGTATTTT.

The chain uses TRBV19 and TRBJ1-2; D is uncertain. Between the trimmed V and J ends, which lost 1 base and 8 bases, there was a span of 8 bases. The CDR3 has 12 residues. Germline CDR1 LNHDA, CDR2 SQIVND (reference sequence). CDR3 bases: TGTGCCAGTAGTATAGGGCTCCGAGGCTACACCTTC. This codes for CASSIGLRGYTF.

This chain links TRBV28 with TRBJ1-2, with D unresolved. Trimming took off 2 bases at V and 6 bases at J, with 13 bases between the two ends. The CDR3 spans 14 residues. CDR1 MDHEN and CDR2 SYDVKM come from the germline V gene. The CDR3 loop reads CASSLTPLLNGYTF. For the CDR3, the DNA is TGTGCCAGCAGTTTAACTCCGCTTCTTAATGGCTACACCTTC.

The rearrangement links TRBV19 to TRBJ2-7, with D tentatively TRBD2 (5 bases). The CDR3 extends over 15 amino acids. Looked up from germline, CDR1 is LNHDA and CDR2 is SQIVND (reference sequence). The V gene lost 8 bases and the J gene lost 0 bases, with 17 bases spanning the gap. CDR3 loop: CASYLRGVGSYEQYF. CDR3 sequence (DNA): TGTGCCAGTTACCTTCGGGGAGTGGGCTCCTACGAGCAGTACTTC.

J is TRBJ1-5 and V is TRBV19; TRBD1 matches 9 bases. Germline V gene data show CDR1 as LNHDA and CDR2 as SQIVND (reference sequence). V dropped 4 bases and J dropped 2; count of bases not matched to a gene: 6. The CDR3 totals 16 residues. Here the CDR3 reads CASSKGQGFGNQPQHF. The CDR3 region has the DNA TGTGCCAGTAGTAAGGGACAGGGATTTGGCAATCAGCCCCAGCATTTT.

The chain uses TRBV28 and TRBJ2-7; 7 nucleotides align to TRBD1. With V trimmed by 7 bases and J by 2 bases, 8 bases remained unmatched. The CDR3 covers 14 residues. CDR1 is MDHEN, CDR2 SYDVKM, per germline. CDR3 sequence: CASTLRDRAYEQYF. The DNA for the CDR3 is TGTGCCAGCACCCTAAGAGACAGGGCCTACGAGCAGTACTTC.

The table lists this clone with a few counts. The rearrangement uses TRBV29-1 and TRBJ1-2; possible D gene TRBD1, 6 bases. This CDR3 is built from 14 residues. V shed 7 bases and J shed 8 bases, with 23 bases lying between them. In germline, CDR1 is SQVTM, CDR2 ANQGSEA. The CDR3 region is CSARKGSGGEGYTF. Written as DNA, the CDR3 is TGCAGCGCCCGTAAGGGTAGCGGGGGCGAGGGCTACACCTTC. The full variable domain, its missing parts supplied by reference TRBV29-1 and TRBJ1-2, is SAVISQKPSRDICQRGTSLTIQCQVDSQVTMMFWYRQQPGQSLTLIATANQGSEATYESGFVIDKFPISRPNLTFSTLTVSNMSPEDSSIYLCSARKGSGGEGYTFGSGTRLTVV.

The chain has TRBV13 and TRBJ2-3, with D possibly matching TRBD2 (6 bases). The CDR3 loop spans 16 amino acids. CDR1 and CDR2 from the germline V gene are PRHDT and FYEKMQ (reference sequence). The V end was cut by 5 bases, the J end by 0 bases, with 15 bases between. Here the CDR3 DNA reads TGTGCCAGCAGCAGTCCGGCGCGGGGTAGCACAGATACGCAGTATTTT. The encoded protein is CASSSPARGSTDTQYF.